The 11 T cell receptor beta chains below were found in one sample sequenced in a study of CD8 T cells in ankylosing spondylitis. MiXCR was run by TCRdb on the 5' RACE reads, yielding one entry per CDR3 protein. Seen here are around 250,000 distinct CDR3 sequences, about 10% observed once, and the top ten hold 5.5% to 8%. The sample comprised blood, either unsorted or a sorted T cell fraction (not recorded which). These receptor sequences come from a male donor with ankylosing spondylitis or in good health (not recorded which).

This clonotype was seen at least ten times. DNA for the CDR3: TGCAGCGTGCGACCAGACACGCGCAATGAGCAGTTCTTC. Amino acids: CSVRPDTRNEQFF. The rearrangement uses TRBV29-1 and TRBJ2-1; no definite D call. In germline, CDR1 is SQVTM, CDR2 ANQGSEA. The CDR3 sequence is 13 residues long. V dropped 6 bases and J dropped 6 bases, with 15 bases sitting between them.

The chain uses TRBV6-1 and TRBJ2-7; TRBD2 is a possible D gene (5 bases). The CDR3 has 15 residues. The germline CDR1 and CDR2 sequences are MNHNS and SASEGT. The ends were cut back, 4 bases at V and 3 bases at J, with 16 bases in the middle. In nucleotides, the CDR3 is TGTGCCAGCAGTGGAGGTGACTTTGGAGGCTACGAGCAGTACTTC. Translating gives CASSGGDFGGYEQYF.

This clonotype was picked up a small number of times. J is TRBJ1-5 and V is TRBV19; 7 bases are a match to TRBD1. Trimming removed 5 bases from V and 7 bases from J; junction bases left unmatched: 5. The germline gives CDR1 LNHDA, CDR2 SQIVND (reference sequence). CDR3 length: 13 amino acids. CDR3 sequence reads: CASSVTGWQPQHF. In DNA, the CDR3 is TGTGCCAGTAGTGTGACAGGGTGGCAGCCCCAGCATTTT.

A few counts support this clonotype. This sequence joins TRBV21-1 and TRBJ2-1; the table names TRBD1, a call not compared with the DNA. TRBV21-1 is a documented pseudogene. There are 18 residues in the CDR3. The CDR3 region is CASTLRGQLTFRGNEQFF. CDR3 nucleotide sequence: TGTGCCAGCACCCTGAGGGGACAGCTAACTTTTCGGGGGAATGAGCAGTTCTTC.

V and J are TRBV7-2 and TRBJ1-4; D uncertain. The ends were cut back, 6 bases at V and 0 bases at J, with 5 bases in the middle. This CDR3 has 13 residues. Looked up from germline, CDR1 is SGHTA and CDR2 is FQGNSA. The CDR3 sequence is CASRSTTNEKLFF. The CDR3 nucleotides read TGTGCCAGCAGAAGTACAACTAATGAAAAACTGTTTTTT.

V is TRBV18 and J is TRBJ2-7; the match to TRBD1 covers 9 bases. V was pared by 3 bases and J by 7 bases, with 7 bases of the junction left unmatched. CDR3 size: 14 residues. Germline lookup yields CDR1 KGHSH and CDR2 LQKENI. This chain's CDR3 is CASSPGDRAGEQYF. In DNA, the CDR3 is TGTGCCAGCTCACCGGGGGACAGGGCCGGAGAGCAGTACTTC.

This clonotype has at least ten counts. The chain links TRBV5-1 to TRBJ2-1, with 9 positions matching TRBD2. Trimming took 2 bases from V and 5 from J; bases not matched to a gene: 5. This CDR3 contains 15 residues. Germline loops: CDR1 SGHRS, CDR2 YFSETQ. The chain's CDR3 is CASSFSGGHNNEQFF. For the CDR3, the DNA is TGCGCCAGCAGCTTCAGCGGGGGGCATAACAATGAGCAGTTCTTC.

This clonotype has ten or more counts. V and J are TRBV11-2 and TRBJ2-7; 13 bases map to TRBD2. The CDR3 consists of 17 residues. Germline-derived CDR1 and CDR2 are SGHAT and FQNNGV. V shed 5 bases and J 0 bases; nucleotides not matched to a gene: 7. For the CDR3, the DNA is TGTGCCAGCAGCCCGGGACTAGCGGGATCCGACTCCTACGAGCAGTACTTC. Protein product: CASSPGLAGSDSYEQYF. Complete variable domain (other parts from reference TRBV11-2 and TRBJ2-7): EAGVAQSPRYKIIEKRQSVAFWCNPISGHATLYWYQQILGQGPKLLIQFQNNGVVDDSQLPKDRFSAERLKGVDSTLKIQPAKLEDSAVYLCASSPGLAGSDSYEQYFGPGTRLTVT.

V gene TRBV11-3 combines with J gene TRBJ2-7; the D call may be TRBD1 or TRBD2 (5 bases each). V lost 5 bases and J 6 bases, leaving 20 bases between the germline ends. The CDR3 length is 15 residues. The germline gives CDR1 SGHNT, CDR2 YENEEA. Here the CDR3 DNA reads TGTGCCAGCAGCCCAGGTTTGGGACCCCCGGGCGAGCAGTACTTC. The encoded protein is CASSPGLGPPGEQYF.

This rearrangement joins TRBV14 to TRBJ1-2, with D possibly being TRBD1 (5 bases). Per the germline V gene, CDR1 is SGHDN and CDR2 is FVKESK. This CDR3 comprises 17 residues. The V end lost 0 bases, the J end lost 3 bases, and 17 bases lay between the germline ends. CDR3: CASSQEEWTSPYYGYTF. CDR3 DNA: TGTGCCAGCAGCCAAGAAGAGTGGACATCCCCCTACTATGGCTACACCTTC.

V usage is TRBV4-2 and J usage is TRBJ2-7, with TRBD2 as a possible D gene (5 bases). The V and J ends lost 0 bases and 0 bases respectively, with 15 bases between them. The CDR3 covers 17 residues. CDR1 and CDR2 (germline): LGHNA, YNFKEQ. CDR3 coding DNA: TGTGCCAGCAGCCAAGAATACGGGCGGGTGAGCTCCTACGAGCAGTACTTC. Translation: CASSQEYGRVSSYEQYF.